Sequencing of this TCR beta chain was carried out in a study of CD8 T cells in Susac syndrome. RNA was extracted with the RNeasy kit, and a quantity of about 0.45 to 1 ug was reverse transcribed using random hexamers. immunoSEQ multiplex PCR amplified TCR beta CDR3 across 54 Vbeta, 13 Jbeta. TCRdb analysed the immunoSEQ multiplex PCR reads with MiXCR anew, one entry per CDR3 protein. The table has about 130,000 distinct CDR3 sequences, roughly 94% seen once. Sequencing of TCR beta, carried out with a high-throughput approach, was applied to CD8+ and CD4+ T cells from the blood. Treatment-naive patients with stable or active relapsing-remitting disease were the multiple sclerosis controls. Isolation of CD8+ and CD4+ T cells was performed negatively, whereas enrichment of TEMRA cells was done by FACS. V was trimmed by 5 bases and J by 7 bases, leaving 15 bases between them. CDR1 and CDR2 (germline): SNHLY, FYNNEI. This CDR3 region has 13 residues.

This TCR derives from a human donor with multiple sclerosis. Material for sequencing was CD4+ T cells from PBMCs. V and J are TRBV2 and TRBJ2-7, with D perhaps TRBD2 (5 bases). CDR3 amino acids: CASSSRAPGEQYF. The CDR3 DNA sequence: TGTGCCAGCAGTAGCCGTGCCCCGGGGGAGCAGTACTTC. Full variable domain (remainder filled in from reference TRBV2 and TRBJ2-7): EPEVTQTPSHQVTQMGQEVILRCVPISNHLYFYWYRQILGQKVEFLVSFYNNEISEKSEIFDDQFSVERPDGSNFTLKIRSTKLEDSAMYFCASSSRAPGEQYFGPGTRLTVT.